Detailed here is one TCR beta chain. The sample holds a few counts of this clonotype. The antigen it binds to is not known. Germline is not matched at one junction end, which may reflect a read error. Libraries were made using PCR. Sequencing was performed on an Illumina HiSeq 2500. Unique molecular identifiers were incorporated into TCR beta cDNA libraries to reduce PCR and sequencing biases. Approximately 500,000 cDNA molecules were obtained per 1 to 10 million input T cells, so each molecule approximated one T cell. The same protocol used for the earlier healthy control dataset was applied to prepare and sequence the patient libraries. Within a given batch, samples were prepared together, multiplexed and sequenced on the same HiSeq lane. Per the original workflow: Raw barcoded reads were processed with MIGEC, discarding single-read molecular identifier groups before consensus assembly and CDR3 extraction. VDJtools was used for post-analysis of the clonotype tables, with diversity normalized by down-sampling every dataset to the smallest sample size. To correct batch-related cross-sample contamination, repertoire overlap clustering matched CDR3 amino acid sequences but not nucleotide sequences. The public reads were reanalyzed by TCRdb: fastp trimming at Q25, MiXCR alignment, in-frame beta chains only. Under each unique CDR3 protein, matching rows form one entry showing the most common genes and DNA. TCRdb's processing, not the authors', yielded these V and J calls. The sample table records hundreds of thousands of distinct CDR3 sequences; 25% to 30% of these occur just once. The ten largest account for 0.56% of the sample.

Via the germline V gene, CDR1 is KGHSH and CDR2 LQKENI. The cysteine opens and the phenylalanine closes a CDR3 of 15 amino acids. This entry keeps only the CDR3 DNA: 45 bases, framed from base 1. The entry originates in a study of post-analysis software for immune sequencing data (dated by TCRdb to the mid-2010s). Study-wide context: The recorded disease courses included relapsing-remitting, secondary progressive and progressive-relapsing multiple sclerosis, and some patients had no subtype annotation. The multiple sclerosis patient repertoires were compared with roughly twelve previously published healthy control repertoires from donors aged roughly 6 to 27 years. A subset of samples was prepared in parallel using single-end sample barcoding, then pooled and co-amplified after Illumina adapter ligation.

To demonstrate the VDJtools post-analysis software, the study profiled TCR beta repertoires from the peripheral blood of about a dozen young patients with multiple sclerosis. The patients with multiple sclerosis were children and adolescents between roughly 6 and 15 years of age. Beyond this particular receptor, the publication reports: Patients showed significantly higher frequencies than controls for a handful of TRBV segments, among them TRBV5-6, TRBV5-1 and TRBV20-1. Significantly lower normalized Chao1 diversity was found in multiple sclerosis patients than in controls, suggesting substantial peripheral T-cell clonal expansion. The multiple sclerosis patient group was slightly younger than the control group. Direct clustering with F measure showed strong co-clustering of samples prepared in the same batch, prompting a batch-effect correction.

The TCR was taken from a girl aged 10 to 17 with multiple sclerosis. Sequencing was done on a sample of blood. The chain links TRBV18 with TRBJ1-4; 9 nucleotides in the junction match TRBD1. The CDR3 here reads CASSPSRDRVEKLFF. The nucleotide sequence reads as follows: TGCGCCAGCTCACCGTCCCGGGACAGGGTCGAGAAACTGTTTTTT.